A single sample is the source of the 30 T cell receptor beta chains below, sequenced in a study of neurological immune-mediated disorders. MiXCR was run by TCRdb on the 5' RACE reads, yielding one entry per CDR3 protein. The profile shows tens of thousands of distinct CDR3 sequences, around 3.4% of them singletons. The source material was PBMCs. These receptors all come from a woman younger than 45 with multiple sclerosis.

In this sample, this clonotype turned up many times. The V and J genes are TRBV7-6 and TRBJ2-6; no reliable D call. V was clipped by 2 bases and J by 2 bases, with 22 bases between them. This CDR3 comprises 20 residues. Germline CDR1 and CDR2: SGHVS and FNYEAQ. DNA for the CDR3: TGTGCCAGCAGCTTACTTGTTTTCTCCCCCGATTATGCTGGGGCCAACGTCCTGACTTTC. This codes for CASSLLVFSPDYAGANVLTF. The whole variable domain, remainder taken from reference TRBV7-6 and TRBJ2-6, is GAGVSQSPRYKVTKRGQDVALRCDPISGHVSLYWYRQALGQGPEFLTYFNYEAQQDKSGLPNDRFSAERPEGSISTLTIQRTEQRDSAMYRCASSLLVFSPDYAGANVLTFGAGSRLTVL.

This clonotype was seen at least ten times. The chain recombines TRBV7-2 with TRBJ2-5; possibly TRBD2 for D (6 bases). Trimming took off 0 bases at V and 5 bases at J, with 16 bases between the two ends. The CDR3 covers 16 residues. The germline gives CDR1 SGHTA, CDR2 FQGNSA. In DNA form, the CDR3 reads TGTGCCAGCAGCTTAGCCCCCCGGGGGTCCGGGGAGACCCAGTACTTC. Translating it yields CASSLAPRGSGETQYF.

This clonotype was seen many times. The chain is built from TRBV5-5 and TRBJ1-2; no firm D call. The CDR3 covers 15 residues. Germline CDR1 SGHKS, CDR2 YYEKEE (reference sequence). V was trimmed by 1 base and J by 0 bases, leaving 10 bases between them. Here the CDR3 reads CASSLQGNTNYGYTF. The CDR3 nucleotides are TGTGCCAGCAGCTTGCAAGGGAATACTAACTATGGCTACACCTTC.

This clonotype was picked up many times. The J gene is TRBJ1-2, the V gene TRBV3-1; perhaps TRBD1 as D (6 bases). The germline V gene has CDR1 LGHDT and CDR2 YNNKEL (reference sequence). This CDR3 has 14 amino acids. Deletions cut 3 bases from V and 4 bases from J, with 12 bases between. CDR3 in amino acids: CASSQAGQSYGYTF. The CDR3 DNA is TGTGCCAGCAGCCAGGCGGGACAATCCTATGGCTACACCTTC.

This clonotype has at least ten counts. One end of the junction is discordant with germline, which a read error may explain. The chain carries TRBV12-3 or TRBV12-4 and TRBJ1-6, with TRBD1 identical over 7 bases. CDR3 length equals 14 residues. The CDR3 is CASSPGQYNSPLNF. CDR3 DNA sequence: TGTGCCAGCAGCCCGGGACAGTATAATTCACCCCTCAACTTT.

This clonotype occurred many times. This chain links TRBV20-1 with TRBJ2-7; the D is unclear. Germline lookup yields CDR1 DFQATT and CDR2 SNEGSKA (reference sequence). The CDR3 is 11 amino acids. V was pared by 1 base and J by 2 bases, with 3 bases between. CDR3 sequence reads: CSARAAYEQYF. The CDR3 DNA sequence: TGCAGTGCTAGAGCGGCCTACGAGCAGTACTTC.

This clonotype was seen repeatedly, ten times or more. The gene calls are TRBV12-3 or TRBV12-4 and TRBJ2-7; 13 bases are a match to TRBD2. This CDR3 has 16 amino acids. The J segment lost 4 bases and the V segment lost 0 bases, leaving 3 bases of the junction unmatched. The CDR3 bases are TGTGCCAGCAGTTTAGCGACTAGCGGGGGGCCATACGAGCAGTACTTC. This gives the protein CASSLATSGGPYEQYF.

This clonotype was found many times. The genes are TRBV27 and TRBJ1-1; D is unclear. The germline gives CDR1 MNHEY, CDR2 SMNVEV (reference sequence). Trimming removed 2 bases from V and 8 bases from J, with 9 bases in between. CDR3 length: 12 residues. CDR3 loop: CASSLTGGEAFF. The CDR3, as DNA: TGTGCCAGCAGTTTAACCGGTGGGGAAGCTTTCTTT.

This clonotype has just a few counts. Since a much larger clone is just one base distant, this may be a read error. The chain uses TRBV10-3 and TRBJ1-3; tentative D call: TRBD1 (5 bases). Germline CDR1 ENHRY, CDR2 SYGVKD. The CDR3 runs to 15 residues. The CDR3 DNA reads as TGTGCCACCCGACAGTTAGTCAGCTCTGGAAAAACCATATATTTT. Residues: CATRQLVSSGKTIYF.

Turning to this clonotype: A much larger clone lies one base from this, so it may be a read error. V usage is TRBV28 and J usage is TRBJ2-5; 8 bases line up with TRBD2. From germline, CDR1 is MDHEN and CDR2 SYDVKM. The CDR3 is made up of 15 amino acids. With 2 bases clipped from V and 0 bases from J, the junction kept 2 bases outside the gene matches. For the CDR3, the DNA is TGTGCCAGCAGTTTACTAGCGGGTAACCAAGAGACCCAGTACTTC. This encodes CASSLLAGNQETQYF.

This clonotype was seen at least ten times. The genes are TRBV7-9 and TRBJ2-2; 9 nucleotides align to TRBD2. The CDR3 loop spans 16 amino acids. Trimming at V came to 5 bases and at J to 3 bases, leaving 7 bases not matched to a gene. Germline assignment: CDR1 SEHNR and CDR2 FQNEAQ (reference sequence). The CDR3 nucleotides read TGTGCCAGCAGCCTACAGGGACTAGCCTACACCGGGGAGCTGTTTTTT. Translated: CASSLQGLAYTGELFF.

This clonotype was detected ten times or more. The chain is built from TRBV18 and TRBJ1-5; maybe TRBD1 (6 bases). The CDR3 length is 14 residues. The germline V and J ends were trimmed by 2 bases and 10 bases, with 15 bases remaining between them. Germline CDR1 and CDR2: KGHSH and LQKENI. The CDR3 DNA is TGTGCCAGCTCACCAGGAAACAGGGATAGACCCCAGCATTTT. Translated: CASSPGNRDRPQHF.

There are many counts of this clonotype. V is TRBV4-1 and J is TRBJ2-2; D not certain. Germline V gene data show CDR1 as MGHRA and CDR2 as YSYEKL. V lost 8 bases and J lost 3, with 19 bases in between. The CDR3 extends over 16 amino acids. CDR3 bases: TGCGCCAGCTCCTTCTCCCGGAACAGTCACACCGGGGAGCTGTTTTTT. It encodes CASSFSRNSHTGELFF.

This clonotype was recorded many times. This rearrangement joins TRBV7-9 to TRBJ2-1; maybe TRBD1 (5 bases). Germline values: CDR1 SEHNR, CDR2 FQNEAQ (reference sequence). The CDR3 spans 14 residues. V dropped 5 bases and J dropped 3 bases, with 11 bases sitting between them. The DNA of the CDR3 is TGTGCCAGCAGCCCCCCAGGGTACTACAATGAGCAGTTCTTC. Protein: CASSPPGYYNEQFF.

The chain uses TRBV5-1 and TRBJ2-2, with TRBD1 matching over 11 bases. The ends lost 4 bases at V and 4 bases at J; junction bases unmatched: 3. The CDR3 spans 15 residues. Germline CDR1 is SGHRS and CDR2 is YFSETQ. The DNA of the CDR3 is TGCGCCAGCAGCGGGACAGGGGGTCCCACCGGGGAGCTGTTTTTT. Translated: CASSGTGGPTGELFF. The complete variable domain, with remaining parts taken from reference TRBV5-1 and TRBJ2-2, reads KAGVTQTPRYLIKTRGQQVTLSCSPISGHRSVSWYQQTPGQGLQFLFEYFSETQRNKGNFPGRFSGRQFSNSRSEMNVSTLELGDSALYLCASSGTGGPTGELFFGEGSRLTVL.

This clonotype was seen many times. The chain couples TRBV5-1 to TRBJ2-5, with 8 nucleotides matching TRBD1. There are 14 residues in the CDR3. Germline-derived CDR1 and CDR2 are SGHRS and YFSETQ. With 4 bases clipped from V and 7 bases from J, the junction kept 9 bases outside the gene matches. This CDR3 is CASSPGTGSRTQYF. The CDR3 nucleotides are TGCGCCAGCAGCCCTGGGACAGGATCTAGGACCCAGTACTTC.

This clonotype was counted at least ten times. The genes are TRBV18 and TRBJ1-1; D uncertain. The CDR3 is made up of 14 amino acids. Germline CDR1 and CDR2: KGHSH and LQKENI. Trimming pared 1 base from V and 7 bases from J, leaving 13 bases between. CDR3 DNA sequence: TGTGCCAGCTCACCACTGTCCCAGTCAGGTGAAGCTTTCTTT. It codes for CASSPLSQSGEAFF.

In this sample, this clonotype turned up many times. The chain is built from TRBV5-6 and TRBJ2-7; 8 bases map to TRBD2. Germline V lookup: CDR1 SGHDT, CDR2 YYEEEE. The CDR3 length is 13 residues. V shed 5 bases, J shed 3 bases, and the junction held 4 bases outside the gene matches. The CDR3 loop reads CASSRGGNYEQYF. Written as DNA, the CDR3 is TGTGCCAGCAGTCGGGGGGGGAACTACGAGCAGTACTTC.

The table lists this clonotype with a few counts. A much larger clone differs from this one at a single base, so this may be a read error. This chain uses TRBV20-1 with TRBJ1-1; TRBD1 is a possible D gene (5 bases). The germline gives CDR1 DFQATT, CDR2 SNEGSKA (reference sequence). V was shortened by 1 base and J by 1 base, with 10 bases between the two germline ends. This CDR3 comprises 14 residues. The CDR3 bases are TGCAGTGCTAGAGTCGTGGGGACGAACACTGAAGCTTTCTTT. It is translated as CSARVVGTNTEAFF.

This clonotype was seen repeatedly, ten times or more. The CDR3 DNA is TGTGCCACCAGCGCACAGGCGAACTACGAGCAGTACTTC. It yields the protein CATSAQANYEQYF. The rearrangement links TRBV15 to TRBJ2-7; D might be TRBD1 (5 bases). Per the germline V gene, CDR1 is LNHNV and CDR2 is YYDKDF (reference sequence). V was trimmed by 5 bases and J by 3 bases, leaving 11 bases between them. The CDR3 covers 13 residues.

Ten or more counts support this clonotype. The V and J genes are TRBV20-1 and TRBJ1-5, with TRBD1 matching 8 bases. Germline V gene lookup returns CDR1 DFQATT and CDR2 SNEGSKA (reference sequence). Trimming at V came to 3 bases and at J to 9 bases, leaving 13 bases not matched to a gene. The CDR3 runs to 15 residues. The CDR3 loop reads CSARDDRGPQGPQHF. The CDR3 DNA sequence: TGCAGTGCTAGGGATGACAGGGGACCCCAAGGGCCCCAGCATTTT.

This clonotype was counted ten times or more. The V and J genes are TRBV7-2 and TRBJ2-3, with 9 nucleotides matching TRBD1. V shed 5 bases and J 2 bases; nucleotides not matched to a gene: 11. Germline CDR1 reads SGHTA; CDR2 reads FQGNSA. The CDR3 length is 17 residues. The CDR3, as DNA: TGTGCCAGCAGCCCCCGGGGAGGGACAGGGTCCACAGATACGCAGTATTTT. Translation: CASSPRGGTGSTDTQYF. The whole variable domain, remainder taken from reference TRBV7-2 and TRBJ2-3, is GAGVSQSPSNKVTEKGKDVELRCDPISGHTALYWYRQSLGQGLEFLIYFQGNSAPDKSGLPSDRFSAERTGGSVSTLTIQRTQQEDSAVYLCASSPRGGTGSTDTQYFGPGTRLTVL.

This clonotype was seen repeatedly, ten times or more. V gene TRBV15 combines with J gene TRBJ1-2, with TRBD1 as a possible D gene (5 bases). Germline assignment: CDR1 LNHNV and CDR2 YYDKDF (reference sequence). Between the trimmed V and J ends, which lost 0 bases and 5 bases, there was a span of 13 bases. The CDR3 length is 15 residues. The CDR3 nucleotides are TGTGCCACCAGCAGAGATCGGGGGGTTGGTTATGGCTACACCTTC. This codes for CATSRDRGVGYGYTF. Filled out from reference TRBV15 and TRBJ1-2, the complete variable domain reads DAMVIQNPRYQVTQFGKPVTLSCSQTLNHNVMYWYQQKSSQAPKLLFHYYDKDFNNEADTPDNFQSRRPNTSFCFLDIRSPGLGDTAMYLCATSRDRGVGYGYTFGSGTRLTVV.

This clonotype was seen at least ten times. Here the CDR3 DNA reads TGCAGTGCTAAACCTCGAATAGGAGATAGCCAGCCCCAGCATTTT. Amino acid sequence: CSAKPRIGDSQPQHF. The rearrangement joins TRBV20-1 to TRBJ1-5; D not certain. V lost 4 bases, J lost 7 bases, and 20 bases lay in between. This CDR3 is built from 15 residues. The germline V gene has CDR1 DFQATT and CDR2 SNEGSKA (reference sequence).

About this clonotype: A single base separates this from a much larger clone, so it may be a read error. The rearrangement joins TRBV20-1 to TRBJ2-2; possibly TRBD1 for D (5 bases). Germline assignment: CDR1 DFQATT and CDR2 SNEGSKA (reference sequence). This CDR3 has 14 residues. The ends were cut back, 4 bases at V and 5 bases at J, with 14 bases in the middle. The CDR3 DNA sequence: TGCAGTGCTACCTCAGGAAAGGGGACCGGGGAGCTGTTTTTT. Translating it yields CSATSGKGTGELFF.

This clonotype was picked up many times. This chain uses TRBV6-5 with TRBJ1-2; 7 bases line up with TRBD1. Trimming took 7 bases from V and 2 from J; bases not matched to a gene: 4. Germline CDR1 and CDR2: MNHEY and SVGAGI. The CDR3 contains 13 residues. CDR3 bases: TGTGCCAGCATAAGGGGGCGGAACTATGGCTACACCTTC. It specifies CASIRGRNYGYTF.

In its sample, this clonotype was seen many times. The gene calls are TRBV3-1 and TRBJ2-5, with unresolved D. The CDR3 contains 14 residues. Trimming left V 0 bases short and J 5 bases short, with 10 bases between. Per the germline V gene, CDR1 is LGHDT and CDR2 is YNNKEL (reference sequence). The CDR3 DNA reads as TGTGCCAGCAGCCAAGATCTGCCGGCGGAGACCCAGTACTTC. Translation gives CASSQDLPAETQYF.

The gene calls are TRBV21-1 and TRBJ1-1. TRBV21-1 is given as a pseudogene. This CDR3 has 15 amino acids. CDR3 region: CASSGRGRMNTEAFF. The CDR3 DNA is TGTGCCAGCAGCGGACGCGGACGAATGAACACTGAAGCTTTCTTT.

CDR3 DNA sequence: TGCAGTGCGGGTAACAGGGTGGGAAACATTCAGTACTTC. It codes for CSAGNRVGNIQYF. This sequence joins TRBV20-1 and TRBJ2-4, with D possibly matching TRBD1 (6 bases). Trimming took 6 bases from V and 6 from J, leaving 15 bases between them. CDR3 length: 13 amino acids. Germline V gives CDR1 DFQATT, CDR2 SNEGSKA (reference sequence).

This clonotype was observed many times. The chain uses TRBV5-1 and TRBJ2-2; D tentatively fits TRBD1 or TRBD2 (6 bases each). The CDR3 has 16 residues. V lost 4 bases to trimming and J lost 1 base, with 14 bases between them. Germline CDR1 is SGHRS and CDR2 is YFSETQ. CDR3 DNA: TGCGCCAGCAGCCCGGGGGCGGCAGTGAACACCGGGGAGCTGTTTTTT. Its protein is CASSPGAAVNTGELFF.